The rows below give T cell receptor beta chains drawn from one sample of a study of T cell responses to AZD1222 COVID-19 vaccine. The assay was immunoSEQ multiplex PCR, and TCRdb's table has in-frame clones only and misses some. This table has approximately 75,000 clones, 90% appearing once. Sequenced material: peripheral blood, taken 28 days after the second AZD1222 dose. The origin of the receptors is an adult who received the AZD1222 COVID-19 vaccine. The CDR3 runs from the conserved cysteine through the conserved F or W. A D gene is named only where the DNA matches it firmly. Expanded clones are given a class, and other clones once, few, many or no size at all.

CDR3nt: TGTGCCAGCAGCTTAGATGGGACATATAGCGAGCAGTACTTC
CDR3aa: CASSLDGTYSEQYF
d_gene: NA
abundance: NA
j_gene: TRBJ2-7
v_gene: TRBV7-9

CDR3nt: TGTGCCAGCTCACCACCTGGTCCCCAAGTGAAAGGCAGTCTGTTTTTT
CDR3aa: CASSPPGPQVKGSLFF
d_gene: NA
abundance: once
j_gene: TRBJ1-4
v_gene: TRBV18

CDR3nt: TGCGCCAGCAGCGCTTGGAGAAAGACTAGCGGGGGCCTCACAGATACGCAGTATTTT
CDR3aa: CASSAWRKTSGGLTDTQYF
d_gene: TRBD2
abundance: NA
j_gene: TRBJ2-3
v_gene: TRBV5-1

CDR3nt: TGCGCCAGCAGCTTGGAGGGACTAGCGGGTTACAATGAGCAGTTCTTC
CDR3aa: CASSLEGLAGYNEQFF
d_gene: TRBD2
abundance: NA
j_gene: TRBJ2-1
v_gene: TRBV5-1

CDR3nt: TGTGCCAGCAGTAACCGGGACAGGGGTAACTATGGCTACACCTTC
CDR3aa: CASSNRDRGNYGYTF
d_gene: TRBD1
abundance: NA
j_gene: TRBJ1-2
v_gene: TRBV6-6

CDR3nt: TGTGCCAGCAGCCAAGCACAGGGAATGGGGACTGAAGCTTTCTTT
CDR3aa: CASSQAQGMGTEAFF
d_gene: NA
abundance: NA
j_gene: TRBJ1-1
v_gene: TRBV4-2

CDR3nt: TGTGCCAGCAGGGCTTTTAACTATGGCTACACCTTC
CDR3aa: CASRAFNYGYTF
d_gene: NA
abundance: NA
j_gene: TRBJ1-2
v_gene: TRBV6-5

CDR3nt: TGTGCCAGCAGCGAGGGGGGCAGGGGATGGACTGAAGCTTTCTTT
CDR3aa: CASSEGGRGWTEAFF
d_gene: NA
abundance: NA
j_gene: TRBJ1-1
v_gene: TRBV9

CDR3nt: TGTGCCTGGACAGGGGAGAATTCACCCCTCCACTTT
CDR3aa: CAWTGENSPLHF
d_gene: NA
abundance: NA
j_gene: TRBJ1-6
v_gene: TRBV30

CDR3nt: TGTGCCAGCAGTTACAGCGGCAGCTATAACTATGGCTACACCTTC
CDR3aa: CASSYSGSYNYGYTF
d_gene: NA
abundance: NA
j_gene: TRBJ1-2
v_gene: TRBV6-5

CDR3nt: TGTGCCAGCAGGGGACCGGGACTAGCGGGTTACAATGAGCAGTTCTTC
CDR3aa: CASRGPGLAGYNEQFF
d_gene: TRBD2
abundance: NA
j_gene: TRBJ2-1
v_gene: TRBV2

CDR3nt: TGTGCCAGCAGCTCGCCCACAGGGGGCATTTATTCACCCCTCCACTTT
CDR3aa: CASSSPTGGIYSPLHF
d_gene: TRBD1
abundance: NA
j_gene: TRBJ1-6
v_gene: TRBV5-4

CDR3nt: TGTGCCAGCAGCTGGTCCGGACGGCCCTACACCGGGGAGCTGTTTTTT
CDR3aa: CASSWSGRPYTGELFF
d_gene: NA
abundance: NA
j_gene: TRBJ2-2
v_gene: TRBV3-1/TRBV3-2

CDR3nt: TGTGCCAGCAGTTCAGAGGGGTCTGGGGCCAACGTCCTGACTTTC
CDR3aa: CASSSEGSGANVLTF
d_gene: NA
abundance: NA
j_gene: TRBJ2-6
v_gene: TRBV6-6

CDR3nt: TGTGCCAGCAGCACCGGGACATCTGGCGCTGGAAACACCATATATTTT
CDR3aa: CASSTGTSGAGNTIYF
d_gene: NA
abundance: NA
j_gene: TRBJ1-3
v_gene: TRBV11-1

CDR3nt: TGTGCCAGCAGTTCAGTAGCGGGGTTCACCTACGAGCAGTACTTC
CDR3aa: CASSSVAGFTYEQYF
d_gene: TRBD2
abundance: NA
j_gene: TRBJ2-7
v_gene: TRBV6-5

CDR3nt: TGTGCCAGCAGGGGACCGGGACGACGCAACGAGCAGTACTTC
CDR3aa: CASRGPGRRNEQYF
d_gene: NA
abundance: NA
j_gene: TRBJ2-7
v_gene: TRBV28

CDR3nt: TGCGCCAGCAGCAGGGACGCGCCACAACCCCGCAAACTGTTTTTT
CDR3aa: CASSRDAPQPRKLFF
d_gene: NA
abundance: NA
j_gene: TRBJ1-4
v_gene: TRBV5-1

CDR3nt: TGTGCCAGCAGTGAAAGGGACAGGGGGCGCGGTCGCTATGGCTACACCTTC
CDR3aa: CASSERDRGRGRYGYTF
d_gene: TRBD1
abundance: once
j_gene: TRBJ1-2
v_gene: TRBV2

CDR3nt: TGTGCCAGCAGCCAAGACATCCTGACCCAGTACTTC
CDR3aa: CASSQDILTQYF
d_gene: NA
abundance: NA
j_gene: TRBJ2-5
v_gene: TRBV3-1/TRBV3-2

CDR3nt: TGTGCCAGCAGCTTGGACAGGGGGGTGAATGGCTACACCTTC
CDR3aa: CASSLDRGVNGYTF
d_gene: TRBD1
abundance: NA
j_gene: TRBJ1-2
v_gene: TRBV5-4

CDR3nt: TGTGCCAGCAGCTTATTTCCTAGCGGGGCGGGGGAGACCCAGTACTTC
CDR3aa: CASSLFPSGAGETQYF
d_gene: TRBD2
abundance: NA
j_gene: TRBJ2-5
v_gene: TRBV7-2

CDR3nt: TGTGCCAGCAGTCCCGGGCAGGTCCGCGCCGGGGAGCTGTTTTTT
CDR3aa: CASSPGQVRAGELFF
d_gene: NA
abundance: NA
j_gene: TRBJ2-2
v_gene: TRBV2

CDR3nt: TGTGCCAGCAGCGTAGGCACAGGACCTTTAAACACCATATATTTT
CDR3aa: CASSVGTGPLNTIYF
d_gene: NA
abundance: NA
j_gene: TRBJ1-3
v_gene: TRBV9

CDR3nt: TGTGCCAGTAGTATAGATCCGCGGCGAGATGCTTTCTTT
CDR3aa: CASSIDPRRDAFF
d_gene: NA
abundance: NA
j_gene: TRBJ1-1
v_gene: TRBV19